The 2 T cell receptor beta chains below come from one sample, sequenced in a study of cytomegalovirus exposure and HLA in healthy donors. Use of 60 Vbeta and 13 Jbeta primers characterized the PCR. The repertoire was sequenced with immunoSEQ multiplex PCR; TCRdb's copy has only in-frame clones and lacks some. Here the sample spans approximately 140,000 clones, under 75% being singletons. The specimen was PBMCs. The receptors were sampled from a woman in her sixties in good health and CMV-seropositive.

This clone came up a few times. The chain has TRBV15 and TRBJ2-3; D perhaps matches TRBD2 (6 bases). The CDR3 spans 17 residues. Germline CDR1 and CDR2: LNHNV and YYDKDF (reference sequence). V was trimmed by 5 bases and J by 2 bases, leaving 20 bases between them. Written as DNA, the CDR3 is TGTGCCACCAGCGGGAGAGGGAGGACATTCCTCACAGATACGCAGTATTTT. Translated, it gives CATSGRGRTFLTDTQYF.

This clone has just a few counts. The chain has TRBV27 and TRBJ2-5; D might be TRBD2 (5 bases). V was trimmed by 3 bases and J by 4 bases, leaving 9 bases between them. The CDR3 covers 13 residues. Germline V gene lookup returns CDR1 MNHEY and CDR2 SMNVEV (reference sequence). CDR3 loop: CASSFSEGETQYF. CDR3 nucleotide sequence: TGTGCCAGCAGTTTTAGCGAAGGAGAGACCCAGTACTTC.